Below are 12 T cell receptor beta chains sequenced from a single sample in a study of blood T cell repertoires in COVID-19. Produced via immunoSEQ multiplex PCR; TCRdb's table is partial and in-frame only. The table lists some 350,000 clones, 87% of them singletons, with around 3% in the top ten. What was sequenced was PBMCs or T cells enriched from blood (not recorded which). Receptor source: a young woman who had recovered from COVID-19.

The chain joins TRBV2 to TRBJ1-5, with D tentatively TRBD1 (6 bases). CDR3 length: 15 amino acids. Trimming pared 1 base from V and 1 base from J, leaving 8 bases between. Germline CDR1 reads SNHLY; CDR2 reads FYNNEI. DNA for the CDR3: TGTGCCAGCAGTGAAGGGACAGTAAGCAATCAGCCCCAGCATTTT. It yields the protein CASSEGTVSNQPQHF.

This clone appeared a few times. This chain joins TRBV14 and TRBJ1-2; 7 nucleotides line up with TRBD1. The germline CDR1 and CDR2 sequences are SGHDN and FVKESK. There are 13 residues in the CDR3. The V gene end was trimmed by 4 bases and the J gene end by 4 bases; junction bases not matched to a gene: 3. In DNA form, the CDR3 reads TGTGCCAGCAGCCCACAGGGGAGCTATGGCTACACCTTC. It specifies CASSPQGSYGYTF.

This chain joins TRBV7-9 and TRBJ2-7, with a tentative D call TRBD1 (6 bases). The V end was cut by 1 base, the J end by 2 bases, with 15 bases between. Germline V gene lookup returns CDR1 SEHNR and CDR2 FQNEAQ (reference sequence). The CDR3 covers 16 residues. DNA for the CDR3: TGTGCCAGCAGCTTAGTCAGGATGGGGGCGGCCTACGAGCAGTACTTC. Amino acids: CASSLVRMGAAYEQYF.

The CDR3 DNA reads TGTGCCAGCAGCTCCATCGGTTACTACGAGCAGTACTTC. Translated, it gives CASSSIGYYEQYF. The chain combines TRBV7-8 with TRBJ2-7; D gene uncertain. The CDR3 sequence is 13 residues long. From germline, CDR1 is SGHVS and CDR2 FQNEAQ. The ends were cut back, 4 bases at V and 3 bases at J, with 10 bases in the middle.

The CDR3 DNA reads as TGTGCCAGCAGTGAGGCTGGGCCGAACCAGCCCCAGCATTTT. It specifies CASSEAGPNQPQHF. This rearrangement joins TRBV2 to TRBJ1-5, with D hard to call. The germline gives CDR1 SNHLY, CDR2 FYNNEI. This CDR3 has 14 residues. The germline V and J ends were trimmed by 3 bases and 7 bases, with 13 bases remaining between them. The full variable domain, with the rest looked up from reference TRBV2 and TRBJ1-5, is EPEVTQTPSHQVTQMGQEVILRCVPISNHLYFYWYRQILGQKVEFLVSFYNNEISEKSEIFDDQFSVERPDGSNFTLKIRSTKLEDSAMYFCASSEAGPNQPQHFGDGTRLSIL.

CDR3 amino acids: CASTVRGFDEQFF. CDR3 DNA sequence: TGTGCCAGCACCGTACGGGGGTTCGATGAGCAGTTCTTC. The chain recombines TRBV2 with TRBJ2-1, with D possibly matching TRBD2 (6 bases). This CDR3 spans 13 amino acids. Looked up from germline, CDR1 is SNHLY and CDR2 is FYNNEI. Trimming took 7 bases from V and 8 from J, leaving 15 bases between them.

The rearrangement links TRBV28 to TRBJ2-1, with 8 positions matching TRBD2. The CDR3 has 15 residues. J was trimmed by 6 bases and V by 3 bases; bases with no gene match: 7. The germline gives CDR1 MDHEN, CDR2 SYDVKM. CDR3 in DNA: TGTGCCAGCAGTTTTCAGCGGGAGTGGGGCAATGAGCAGTTCTTC. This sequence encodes CASSFQREWGNEQFF. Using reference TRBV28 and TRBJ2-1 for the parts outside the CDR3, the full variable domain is DVKVTQSSRYLVKRTGEKVFLECVQDMDHENMFWYRQDPGLGLRLIYFSYDVKMKEKGDIPEGYSVSREKKERFSLILESASTNQTSMYLCASSFQREWGNEQFFGPGTRLTVL.

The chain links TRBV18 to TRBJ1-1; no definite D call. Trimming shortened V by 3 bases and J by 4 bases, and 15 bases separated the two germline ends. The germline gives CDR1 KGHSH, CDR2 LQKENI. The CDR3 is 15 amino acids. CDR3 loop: CASSPNSGRFTEAFF. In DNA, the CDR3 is TGTGCCAGCTCACCGAACTCCGGGAGGTTCACTGAAGCTTTCTTT.

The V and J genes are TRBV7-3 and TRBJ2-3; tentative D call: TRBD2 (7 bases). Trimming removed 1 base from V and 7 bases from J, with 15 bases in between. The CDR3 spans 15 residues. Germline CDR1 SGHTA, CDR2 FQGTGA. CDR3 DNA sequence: TGTGCCAGCAGCTTAAATCGGGGGGCCGCAAATACGCAGTATTTT. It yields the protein CASSLNRGAANTQYF.

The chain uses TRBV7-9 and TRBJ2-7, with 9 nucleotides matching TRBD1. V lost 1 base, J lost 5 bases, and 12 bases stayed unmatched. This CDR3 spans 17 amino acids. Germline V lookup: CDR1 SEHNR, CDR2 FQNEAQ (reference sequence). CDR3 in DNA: TGTGCCAGCAGCTTAGGCGGGGCGGGGACAGGGAGACACGAGCAGTACTTC. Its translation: CASSLGGAGTGRHEQYF.

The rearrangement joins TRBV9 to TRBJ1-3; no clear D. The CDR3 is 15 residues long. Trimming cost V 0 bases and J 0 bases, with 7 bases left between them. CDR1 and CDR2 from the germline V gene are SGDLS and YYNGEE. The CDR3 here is CASSVEASSGNTIYF. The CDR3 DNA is TGTGCCAGCAGCGTAGAAGCGAGCTCTGGAAACACCATATATTTT.

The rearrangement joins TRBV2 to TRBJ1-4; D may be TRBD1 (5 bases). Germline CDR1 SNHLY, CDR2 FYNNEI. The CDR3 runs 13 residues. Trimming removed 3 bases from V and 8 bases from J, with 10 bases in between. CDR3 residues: CASSDRVSEKLFF. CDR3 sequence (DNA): TGTGCCAGCAGTGACAGGGTTTCCGAAAAACTGTTTTTT.